This TCR beta chain was sequenced during a study of blood T cells in healthy people across ages. About this clonotype: As yet, its antigen is unknown.

Then a second PCR, running roughly 7 to 11 cycles, was carried out with a sample-barcoded 5' primer and a J-beta primer mix. Each cDNA molecule carried a tag from a template-switch adaptor that contained 12 random nucleotides. TCRdb re-derived calls from the 5' RACE reads in MiXCR, one entry per CDR3 protein. The sample holds about 680,000 distinct CDR3 sequences, around 48% seen once. The CDR3 extends over 13 amino acids. Trimming cost V 5 bases and J 4 bases, with 9 bases left between them. CDR1 is SGHAT, CDR2 FQNNGV, per germline. Study-wide results and caveats: Researchers judged that diversity estimates from one million T cells fell short of true values.

This TCR came from a woman aged 60-70 years in good health. Sequenced input: blood. This chain connects TRBV11-2 to TRBJ2-1; D gene unclear. CDR3 nucleotide sequence: TGTGCCAGCAGCGCCGACCTATACAATGAGCAGTTCTTC. Translating it yields CASSADLYNEQFF.